What follows are 17 T cell receptor beta chains derived from one specimen sequenced in a study of metastatic and nonmetastatic thyroid tumors. Every patient was untreated before thyroid surgery. Through MiXCR, TCRdb re-clonotyped the PCR reads. The sample holds approximately 17,000 clones, under 30% seen once. The sequencing input was adjacent normal tissue. The receptors stem from a female donor with papillary thyroid cancer or a benign thyroid nodule (not recorded which). Some clones in this sample may be carry-over from other donors' samples.

V gene TRBV12-3 or TRBV12-4 combines with J gene TRBJ2-1; D remains ambiguous. The V and J ends lost 7 bases and 2 bases respectively, with 9 bases between them. The length of the CDR3 is 13 residues. The CDR3 region has the DNA TGTGCCAGCACTCCGGACCCCTACAATGAGCAGTTCTTC. Protein: CASTPDPYNEQFF.

V usage is TRBV2 and J usage is TRBJ2-7, with 8 bases matching TRBD1. V lost 6 bases and J lost 6; bases outside the gene matches: 7. The CDR3 covers 13 residues. Germline CDR1 reads SNHLY; CDR2 reads FYNNEI. The CDR3 region is CASRMQGAGEQYF. DNA for the CDR3: TGTGCCAGCAGGATGCAGGGGGCCGGCGAGCAGTACTTC.

This clone has only a few counts. A much larger clonotype is one base distant, so this may be a read error. CDR3 residues: CATSDNQGNEKPFF. The CDR3 bases are TGTGCCACCAGTGATAACCAGGGAAATGAAAAACCGTTTTTT. The rearrangement uses TRBV24-1 and TRBJ1-4, with D possibly being TRBD1 (5 bases). The germline V gene has CDR1 KGHDR and CDR2 SFDVKD. This CDR3 is 14 amino acids long.

The J gene is TRBJ1-1, the V gene TRBV19; D is perhaps TRBD1 (6 bases). The length of the CDR3 is 15 residues. The germline CDR1 and CDR2 sequences are LNHDA and SQIVND (reference sequence). V was clipped by 5 bases and J by 0 bases, with 13 bases between them. The CDR3 sequence is CASSVPGQVNTEAFF. CDR3 sequence (DNA): TGTGCCAGTAGTGTACCGGGACAAGTGAACACTGAAGCTTTCTTT.

This clone was seen only a few times. The chain combines TRBV7-2 with TRBJ2-7; perhaps TRBD2 as D (7 bases). V gave up 5 bases and J gave up 7 bases, with 21 bases separating them. The CDR3 has 15 residues. Germline V gene sequence: CDR1 SGHTA, CDR2 FQGNSA. The CDR3 region is CASSPGWTRGGEQYF. The CDR3, as DNA: TGTGCCAGCAGCCCCGGTTGGACGAGGGGGGGGGAGCAGTACTTC.

In its sample, this clone was seen a few times. This chain uses TRBV12-3 or TRBV12-4 with TRBJ2-7; D not certain. The CDR3 loop spans 13 amino acids. The germline V and J ends were trimmed by 3 bases and 5 bases, with 11 bases remaining between them. CDR3 in DNA: TGTGCCAGCAGTTTGAATAGTGTGGACGAGCAGTACTTC. Its protein is CASSLNSVDEQYF.

This clone ranks as large (0.1 to 1%). The chain employs TRBV6-1 and TRBJ1-1, with 8 bases fitting TRBD1. CDR3 length: 13 amino acids. Germline CDR1 and CDR2: MNHNS and SASEGT. The junction had 2 bases not matched to a gene; V was cut back by 8 bases and J by 0 bases. CDR3 nucleotides: TGTGCCAGCTCGGGACAGGTGAACACTGAAGCTTTCTTT. Protein product: CASSGQVNTEAFF.

On this clone itself: Since a much larger clone is just one base distant, this may be a read error. The sample has other DNA sequences that encode this CDR3 too. This chain connects TRBV6-5 to TRBJ1-6; no clear D gene. The CDR3 contains 14 residues. Germline lookup yields CDR1 MNHEY and CDR2 SVGAGI. The CDR3 sequence: CASSYVRDNSPLHF. The CDR3 DNA reads as TGTGCCAGCAGTTACGTTAGAGATAATTCACCCCTCCACTTC.

This clone was counted at least ten times. The V call is TRBV28, the J call TRBJ2-7, with TRBD2 matching over 7 bases. Germline V gene data show CDR1 as MDHEN and CDR2 as SYDVKM. Trimming at V came to 1 base and at J to 2 bases, leaving 2 bases not matched to a gene. The CDR3 contains 14 residues. The CDR3: CASSLSGTTYEQYF. The CDR3 region has the DNA TGTGCCAGCAGTTTATCCGGGACTACCTACGAGCAGTACTTC.

This clone was seen once. This chain joins TRBV5-1 and TRBJ1-2, with D possibly TRBD1 on 5 matching bases. Between the trimmed V and J ends, which lost 0 bases and 6 bases, there was a span of 21 bases. Germline-derived CDR1 and CDR2 are SGHRS and YFSETQ. The CDR3 runs to 17 residues. The CDR3 DNA sequence: TGCGCCAGCAGCTTGGGCGGTCCTGGGACGGTTGGGGATGGCTACACCTTC. It encodes CASSLGGPGTVGDGYTF.

This clone is judged medium-sized. The same CDR3 arises from other DNA sequences in this sample as well. V and J are TRBV20-1 and TRBJ2-7; TRBD1 matches 11 bases. V dropped 3 bases and J dropped 5; count of bases not matched to a gene: 3. Germline lookup yields CDR1 DFQATT and CDR2 SNEGSKA (reference sequence). The CDR3 covers 13 residues. The CDR3 loop is CSARDRGRNEQYF. In DNA, the CDR3 is TGCAGTGCTAGGGACAGGGGGCGAAACGAGCAGTACTTC.

V is TRBV20-1 and J is TRBJ1-6, with 8 bases matching TRBD1. Germline values: CDR1 DFQATT, CDR2 SNEGSKA (reference sequence). J gave up 6 bases and V 6 bases, and 1 base lay outside the gene matches. The CDR3 spans 12 residues. The CDR3 region is CSATGGNSPLHF. The DNA for the CDR3 is TGCAGTGCCACAGGGGGTAATTCACCCCTCCACTTT.

In the case of this clone: Likely a read error: the CDR3 ends without its conserved phenylalanine or tryptophan. The chain is built from TRBV5-5 and TRBJ1-3; TRBD1 is a possible D gene (5 bases). The CDR3 contains 13 residues. In germline, CDR1 is SGHKS, CDR2 YYEKEE (reference sequence). Trimming took off 4 bases at V and 8 bases at J, with 13 bases between the two ends. CDR3 in amino acids: CASSADWGDTIYY. CDR3 bases: TGTGCCAGCAGCGCGGACTGGGGGGACACCATATATTAT.

V and J are TRBV6-1 and TRBJ1-2, with TRBD1 matching over 11 bases. V lost 11 bases, J lost 6 bases, and 11 bases stayed unmatched. The V gene's germline CDR1 is MNHNS and CDR2 SASEGT. The CDR3 contains 14 residues. The CDR3, as DNA: TGTGCCGGCATGAGAGGACAGGGGGCAGATGGCTACACCTTC. Translating gives CAGMRGQGADGYTF.

This clone was seen only a few times. The chain links TRBV6-2 or TRBV6-3 to TRBJ2-1; 8 nucleotides agree with TRBD2. Germline CDR1 MNHEY, CDR2 SVGEGT. J lost 5 bases, V lost 0 bases, and 9 bases had no gene match. The CDR3 is made up of 17 amino acids. This chain's CDR3 is CASSYSIDRLANNEQFF. CDR3 DNA: TGTGCCAGCAGTTACTCGATTGATAGACTAGCGAACAATGAGCAGTTCTTC.

This chain joins TRBV30 and TRBJ2-5; TRBD2 agrees at 10 bases. The germline V gene has CDR1 GTSNPN and CDR2 SVGIG (reference sequence). The CDR3 is 14 amino acids. With V trimmed by 4 bases and J by 4 bases, 6 bases remained unmatched. The CDR3 spells CAWTPLAGAETQYF. The CDR3 DNA reads TGTGCCTGGACCCCGCTAGCGGGAGCAGAGACCCAGTACTTC.

In the case of this clone: The same CDR3 can be traced to other DNA sequences in this sample. The chain links TRBV28 to TRBJ2-7; TRBD1 matches at 7 bases. Unmatched junction bases numbered 6, after V lost 4 bases and J lost 3 bases. The CDR3 consists of 14 residues. Germline V gene lookup returns CDR1 MDHEN and CDR2 SYDVKM. Here the CDR3 DNA reads TGTGCCAGCAGTTACCCCGGACAGGTCTACGAGCAGTACTTC. The encoded protein is CASSYPGQVYEQYF.